These 32 T cell receptor beta chains were sequenced from one sample in a study of early T cells in non-severe SARS-CoV-2 infection. TCRdb re-analysed the 5' RACE reads in MiXCR, keeping a single row per CDR3 protein. Here the sample spans about 40,000 distinct CDR3 sequences, approximately 8% being singletons. The specimen comprised whole blood, sampled at baseline. These receptors were taken from an adult who was a healthcare worker with PCR-confirmed SARS-CoV-2 infection or an uninfected control (not recorded which).

The rearrangement joins TRBV5-5 to TRBJ1-5; D unresolved. CDR3 size: 13 residues. Germline CDR1 reads SGHKS; CDR2 reads YYEKEE (reference sequence). V was clipped by 0 bases and J by 7 bases, with 8 bases between them. In DNA, the CDR3 is TGTGCCAGCAGCTTGGGGGAAGACCAGCCCCAGCATTTT. It codes for CASSLGEDQPQHF.

This clonotype was detected only a few times. V and J are TRBV11-2 and TRBJ1-2; D not resolved. V was cut by 2 bases and J by 4 bases, with 14 bases left in between. The CDR3 contains 15 residues. The germline V gene has CDR1 SGHAT and CDR2 FQNNGV. Here the CDR3 reads CASSLFFSDSYGYTF. CDR3 in DNA: TGTGCCAGCAGCTTATTTTTCTCAGACTCCTATGGCTACACCTTC.

This sequence joins TRBV20-1 and TRBJ2-1; D gene uncertain. Germline V gives CDR1 DFQATT, CDR2 SNEGSKA (reference sequence). This CDR3 comprises 12 residues. V gave up 6 bases and J gave up 5 bases, with 11 bases separating them. CDR3: CSASTEDNEQFF. CDR3 bases: TGCAGTGCGTCGACGGAAGACAATGAGCAGTTCTTC.

This clonotype has a handful of counts. The chain recombines TRBV10-2 with TRBJ2-7, with D unclear. Germline lookup yields CDR1 WSHSY and CDR2 SAAADI. V lost 1 base and J lost 6, with 10 bases in between. There are 13 residues in the CDR3. CDR3 sequence: CASSELWVSEQYF. CDR3 sequence (DNA): TGCGCCAGCAGTGAGTTGTGGGTCAGCGAGCAGTACTTC.

The rearrangement links TRBV9 to TRBJ2-4; 7 nucleotides agree with TRBD2. The V gene's germline CDR1 is SGDLS and CDR2 YYNGEE. V shed 0 bases, J shed 5 bases, and the junction held 5 bases outside the gene matches. This CDR3 is built from 15 residues. CDR3 sequence: CASSVEGLAENIQYF. In nucleotides, the CDR3 is TGTGCCAGCAGCGTAGAAGGGCTAGCGGAAAACATTCAGTACTTC.

This clonotype was counted a few times. The chain couples TRBV6-5 to TRBJ2-1; TRBD2 aligns across 8 bases. The CDR3 spans 13 residues. Trimming cost V 5 bases and J 8 bases; bases outside gene matches: 5. Germline V gene sequence: CDR1 MNHEY, CDR2 SVGAGI. For the CDR3, the DNA is TGTGCCAGCAGTCCCCCGGGGGGGTATGAGCAGTTCTTC. Protein: CASSPPGGYEQFF.

The chain combines TRBV6-2 or TRBV6-3 with TRBJ1-1; D remains ambiguous. In germline, CDR1 is MNHEY, CDR2 SVGEGT. V gave up 2 bases and J gave up 9 bases, with 13 bases separating them. The CDR3 is made up of 13 amino acids. CDR3 nucleotide sequence: TGTGCCAGCAGTTACGGAACAGCAAGAAAAGCTTTCTTT. Its protein is CASSYGTARKAFF.

This clonotype was observed at least ten times. This rearrangement joins TRBV19 to TRBJ2-1; D unclear. This CDR3 is built from 13 residues. V was cut by 1 base and J by 3 bases, with 4 bases left in between. Germline-derived CDR1 and CDR2 are LNHDA and SQIVND (reference sequence). The CDR3: CASSIVHYNEQFF. DNA of the CDR3: TGTGCCAGTAGTATAGTTCACTACAATGAGCAGTTCTTC.

There are many counts of this clonotype. The chain carries TRBV28 and TRBJ2-6; 7 bases fit TRBD1. The V and J ends lost 5 bases and 1 base, in that order; junction bases with no gene match: 14. Germline V gene sequence: CDR1 MDHEN, CDR2 SYDVKM. CDR3 length equals 19 residues. The CDR3, as DNA: TGTGCCAGCAGTGAAACCGGGACAGCGTTTATGTCTGGGGCCAACGTCCTGACTTTC. This sequence encodes CASSETGTAFMSGANVLTF.

This clonotype was found a few times. V usage is TRBV6-6 and J usage is TRBJ2-3; tentatively, D is TRBD2 (6 bases). There are 15 residues in the CDR3. Germline values: CDR1 MNHNY, CDR2 SVGAGI (reference sequence). Trimming took 7 bases from V and 10 from J, leaving 24 bases between them. The DNA for the CDR3 is TGTGCCAGCACCGCAAGGGAGGATGGATCTAGGGCGCAGTATTTT. Its translation: CASTAREDGSRAQYF.

This clonotype has ten or more counts. V gene TRBV29-1 combines with J gene TRBJ2-5; TRBD1 agrees at 9 bases. Trimming took 6 bases from V and 4 from J; bases not matched to a gene: 12. This CDR3 is 15 amino acids long. Germline CDR1 is SQVTM and CDR2 is ANQGSEA. Here the CDR3 reads CSVEARGTGSETQYF. CDR3 in DNA: TGCAGCGTAGAGGCAAGGGGGACAGGGTCAGAGACCCAGTACTTC.

This clonotype appeared a few times. The chain uses TRBV4-3 and TRBJ2-2, with a possible D match to TRBD1 (6 bases). Trimming left V 4 bases short and J 5 bases short, with 8 bases between. Per the germline V gene, CDR1 is LGHNA and CDR2 is YSLEER. The CDR3 extends over 13 amino acids. The DNA of the CDR3 is TGCGCCAGCAGCCCTCAGGGGACCGGGGAGCTGTTTTTT. Its translation is CASSPQGTGELFF.

For the CDR3, the DNA is TGTGCCAGTAGTATGGAAACAGTAATTTACAATGAGCAGTTCTTC. It yields the protein CASSMETVIYNEQFF. J is TRBJ2-1 and V is TRBV19; D ambiguous. The CDR3 is made up of 15 amino acids. The V end was cut by 3 bases, the J end by 4 bases, with 13 bases between. CDR1 is LNHDA and CDR2 is SQIVND in the germline V gene (reference sequence).

The V and J genes are TRBV7-2 and TRBJ2-6, with D tentatively TRBD2 (5 bases). In germline, CDR1 is SGHTA, CDR2 FQGNSA. This CDR3 spans 15 amino acids. V gave up 2 bases and J gave up 2 bases, with 7 bases separating them. The CDR3 is CASSLRRAGANVLTF. CDR3 DNA: TGTGCCAGCAGCTTAAGGCGGGCTGGGGCCAACGTCCTGACTTTC.

The table lists this clonotype with many counts. V is TRBV20-1 and J is TRBJ2-1; TRBD2 matches 9 bases. The CDR3 has 14 amino acids. With V trimmed by 3 bases and J by 7 bases, 7 bases remained unmatched. Germline-derived CDR1 and CDR2 are DFQATT and SNEGSKA (reference sequence). CDR3 bases: TGCAGTGCTAGTGCGGGGGGGCAGGGTAATGAGCAGTTCTTC. It translates to CSASAGGQGNEQFF.

DNA of the CDR3: TGTGCCAGCAGCCAAGAAGGGGGAACCTACGAGCAGTACTTC. Its translation: CASSQEGGTYEQYF. The rearrangement uses TRBV4-2 and TRBJ2-7, with a tentative D call TRBD1 (6 bases). V dropped 0 bases and J dropped 2 bases, with 8 bases sitting between them. Germline CDR1 and CDR2: LGHNA and YNFKEQ. CDR3 length: 14 residues.

This clonotype was found a few times. V usage is TRBV5-1 and J usage is TRBJ1-1; the match to TRBD1 covers 7 bases. The CDR3 is made up of 16 amino acids. The germline CDR1 and CDR2 sequences are SGHRS and YFSETQ. V shed 0 bases, J shed 1 base, and the junction held 6 bases outside the gene matches. The CDR3 DNA is TGCGCCAGCAGCTTGGGGTCCGGACAGGCGAACACTGAAGCTTTCTTT. Translation: CASSLGSGQANTEAFF.

This clonotype was seen repeatedly, ten times or more. The gene calls are TRBV6-2 or TRBV6-3 and TRBJ2-7; perhaps TRBD1 as D (6 bases). This CDR3 spans 12 amino acids. Germline CDR1 and CDR2: MNHEY and SVGEGT. Deletions cut 8 bases from V and 3 bases from J, with 11 bases between. The CDR3 DNA is TGTGCCAGCCGTGGACAGCACTACGAGCAGTACTTC. It is translated as CASRGQHYEQYF.

The genes are TRBV28 and TRBJ2-2; D gene uncertain. The length of the CDR3 is 12 residues. The V and J ends lost 7 bases and 5 bases respectively, with 8 bases between them. CDR1 and CDR2 from the germline V gene are MDHEN and SYDVKM. CDR3 sequence: CASITGTGELFF. The CDR3, as DNA: TGTGCCAGCATTACCGGGACCGGGGAGCTGTTTTTT.

In its sample, this clonotype was seen many times. The V gene is TRBV5-5, the J gene TRBJ2-7; 10 positions match TRBD1. Trimming at V came to 4 bases and at J to 3 bases, leaving 4 bases not matched to a gene. The length of the CDR3 is 14 residues. CDR1 and CDR2 from the germline V gene are SGHKS and YYEKEE (reference sequence). The CDR3 bases are TGTGCCAGCAGCCAAGGACAGGGGGGCTACGAGCAGTACTTC. This gives the protein CASSQGQGGYEQYF.

V is TRBV6-1 and J is TRBJ2-7, with D uncertain. Deletions cut 0 bases from V and 9 bases from J, with 6 bases between. The germline V gene has CDR1 MNHNS and CDR2 SASEGT. The CDR3 totals 11 residues. The chain's CDR3 is CASSEAVGQYF. The CDR3 coding sequence is TGTGCCAGCAGTGAAGCGGTCGGGCAGTACTTC.

V usage is TRBV7-8 and J usage is TRBJ1-2; TRBD1 matches 9 bases. Germline assignment: CDR1 SGHVS and CDR2 FQNEAQ. The V gene end was trimmed by 5 bases and the J gene end by 4 bases; junction bases not matched to a gene: 8. This CDR3 region has 15 residues. This CDR3 reads CASSTGGSSIYGYTF. CDR3 coding DNA: TGTGCCAGCAGCACAGGGGGCAGTAGCATCTATGGCTACACCTTC.

This clonotype was seen a handful of times. The rearrangement joins TRBV20-1 to TRBJ1-5; no firm D call. This CDR3 comprises 14 residues. Trimming removed 0 bases at V and 3 bases at J, with 9 bases between. Germline V CDR1 and CDR2: DFQATT, SNEGSKA (reference sequence). The CDR3 spells CSAREAAYNQPQHF. The CDR3 DNA is TGCAGTGCTAGAGAGGCGGCTTACAATCAGCCCCAGCATTTT.

The V and J genes are TRBV20-1 and TRBJ2-1, with a weak D call TRBD2 (6 bases). The CDR3 has 12 residues. CDR1 is DFQATT, CDR2 SNEGSKA, per germline (reference sequence). Trimming took off 6 bases at V and 8 bases at J, with 14 bases between the two ends. CDR3 coding DNA: TGCAGTGCATTAAGACCGGGAGATGAGCAGTTCTTC. Protein: CSALRPGDEQFF.

This clonotype has ten or more counts. The DNA for the CDR3 is TGCAGTGCTAGAGAGGACATCTCCTACGAGCAGTACTTC. This gives the protein CSAREDISYEQYF. The chain couples TRBV20-1 to TRBJ2-7; the D gene is possibly TRBD1 (5 bases). The CDR3 is made up of 13 amino acids. Deletions cut 0 bases from V and 0 bases from J, with 6 bases between. Germline CDR1 DFQATT, CDR2 SNEGSKA (reference sequence).

This clonotype was counted ten times or more. The chain carries TRBV6-5 and TRBJ1-1; D gene ambiguous. V was trimmed by 0 bases and J by 2 bases, leaving 13 bases between them. Per the germline V gene, CDR1 is MNHEY and CDR2 is SVGAGI. CDR3 length equals 16 residues. This chain's CDR3 is CASSYSTGMTNTEAFF. CDR3 bases: TGTGCCAGCAGTTACTCCACGGGCATGACAAACACTGAAGCTTTCTTT.

The V call is TRBV11-3, the J call TRBJ2-1; D may correspond to TRBD1 or TRBD2 (6 bases each). Germline V gene data show CDR1 as SGHNT and CDR2 as YENEEA. There are 16 residues in the CDR3. Between the trimmed V and J ends, which lost 1 base and 9 bases, there was a span of 19 bases. The CDR3 spells CASSLVAGAQGGEQFF. For the CDR3, the DNA is TGTGCCAGCAGCTTAGTCGCCGGGGCACAGGGAGGTGAGCAGTTCTTC.

This clonotype was counted between two and nine times. This sequence joins TRBV6-6 and TRBJ2-4, with a tentative D call TRBD2 (5 bases). V lost 5 bases, J lost 1 base, and 18 bases lay in between. This CDR3 region has 17 residues. Germline V CDR1 and CDR2: MNHNY, SVGAGI (reference sequence). The CDR3 DNA is TGTGCCAGCAGTCCGCGGGCTTTCGAGAGGGCCAAAAACATTCAGTACTTC. It specifies CASSPRAFERAKNIQYF.

This clonotype has at least ten counts. The chain joins TRBV20-1 to TRBJ1-1, with D unclear. V was shortened by 1 base and J by 3 bases, with 9 bases between the two germline ends. The CDR3 is made up of 13 amino acids. The germline V gene has CDR1 DFQATT and CDR2 SNEGSKA (reference sequence). CDR3 in amino acids: CSARVEGDTEAFF. DNA of the CDR3: TGCAGTGCTAGAGTCGAGGGAGACACTGAAGCTTTCTTT.

A few counts support this clonotype. This chain connects TRBV5-8 to TRBJ1-5, with 9 bases matching TRBD1. V shed 3 bases and J 6 bases; nucleotides not matched to a gene: 10. The CDR3 totals 16 residues. Germline V gene sequence: CDR1 SGHTS, CDR2 YDEGEE. The CDR3 region has the DNA TGTGCCAGCAGCTACCGACTGGACAGGGGAGGTCAGCCCCAGCATTTT. It encodes CASSYRLDRGGQPQHF.

This clonotype showed up many times. The J gene is TRBJ1-1, the V gene TRBV28, with a weak D call TRBD1 (5 bases). CDR3 size: 13 residues. V lost 5 bases and J lost 5, with 12 bases in between. The germline CDR1 and CDR2 sequences are MDHEN and SYDVKM. For the CDR3, the DNA is TGTGCCAGCAGTCCAGGGAAGTGGACTGAAGCTTTCTTT. Translating it yields CASSPGKWTEAFF.

This clonotype was observed at least ten times. The chain links TRBV20-1 to TRBJ2-7, with D perhaps matching TRBD2 (5 bases). The V end lost 6 bases, the J end lost 0 bases, and 12 bases lay between the germline ends. Germline V CDR1 and CDR2: DFQATT, SNEGSKA (reference sequence). The CDR3 covers 13 residues. The CDR3 coding sequence is TGCAGTGCCTCCGGACTCGACTCCTACGAGCAGTACTTC. Translating it yields CSASGLDSYEQYF.